This is a list of T cell receptor beta chains from one sample in a study of T cell responses to AZD1222 COVID-19 vaccine. Repertoires were generated with immunoSEQ multiplex PCR, while TCRdb's copy carries only in-frame clones and drops some. The table records 100,000 to 150,000 clones, approximately 89% of them present only once. The source material was peripheral blood, sampled 28 days after the second AZD1222 dose. All receptors derive from an adult who received the AZD1222 COVID-19 vaccine. CDR3s leave out the opening cysteine and the closing phenylalanine or tryptophan.

v_call	j_call	cdr3_aa
TRBV3-1/TRBV3-2	TRBJ2-1	ASSEWGPIHSDNEQF
TRBV7-3	TRBJ2-5	ASSKLGLAGVPRETQY
TRBV6-1	TRBJ2-5	ASSEGLAGGYETQY
TRBV7-9	TRBJ1-2	ASSLAVSGDGYT
TRBV6-4	TRBJ1-2	ASSATFSSHALYGYT
TRBV11-2	TRBJ1-2	ASSLGTGGGGYT
TRBV19	TRBJ1-5	ASSGRGNQPQH
TRBV5-1	TRBJ2-3	ASSSTSGNTDTQY
TRBV28	TRBJ2-1	ASFGQGLNEQF
TRBV5-4	TRBJ2-2	ASSLGLRGITGELF
TRBV6-5	TRBJ1-1	ASSSSMNTEAF
TRBV6-5	TRBJ1-6	ASGIRDTEDSPLH
TRBV7-6	TRBJ2-7	ASSLGNSYEQY
TRBV6-1	TRBJ2-1	ASSEIPDRANEQF
TRBV5-4	TRBJ1-5	ASSMDRTNQPQH
TRBV7-9	TRBJ1-6	ASSLEGRLSPLH
TRBV13	TRBJ2-7	ASSRGKQWTYEQY
TRBV7-3	TRBJ1-5	ASSPGTGDQPQH
TRBV2	TRBJ2-4	ASSEGQTVQY
TRBV10-1	TRBJ2-7	ASSYDQSREQY
TRBV4-1	TRBJ1-2	ASSQVGDRSGYT
TRBV24-1	TRBJ1-1	ATSDSGRTTEAF
TRBV6-4	TRBJ1-1	ASSDSRFDPGQAI
TRBV7-6	TRBJ2-7	ASSFHPLGGGAYEQY
TRBV5-1	TRBJ2-5	ASSSGSVSRETQY
TRBV10-3	TRBJ2-5	AIKAAGETQY
TRBV15	TRBJ1-5	ATSRDPTGYQPQH
TRBV5-4	TRBJ2-7	ASSLERGRAYEQY
TRBV19	TRBJ2-1	ASSNQNEQF
TRBV7-8	TRBJ1-4	ASSPDLNEKLF
TRBV7-8	TRBJ2-3	ASSLAGAGGTDTQY
TRBV18	TRBJ1-2	ASSPPEGANYGYT
TRBV20-1	TRBJ1-2	SASSQFYGYT
TRBV5-4	TRBJ2-7	ASSRTSIPPYEQY
TRBV5-1	TRBJ1-6	ASSPGQGADSPLH
TRBV2	TRBJ1-5	ASSPRGGNQPQH
TRBV4-1	TRBJ1-4	ASSQDLATLF
TRBV9	TRBJ1-4	ASSGQGGRNEKLF
TRBV12-3/TRBV12-4	TRBJ1-1	ASSRGTEAF
TRBV2	TRBJ2-3	ASRRTSGGDTQY
TRBV5-6	TRBJ1-2	ASSLGQVDGYT
TRBV28	TRBJ1-4	ASSNQGEEKLF
TRBV6-5	TRBJ2-4	ASSYSITVKNIQY
TRBV9	TRBJ1-1	ASSVEWDSEAF
TRBV24-1	TRBJ2-7	ATSDSMGGAYEQY
TRBV7-9	TRBJ2-7	ASSLRGEQY
TRBV28	TRBJ1-1	ASSLWDRGRPTEAF
TRBV5-1	TRBJ2-5	ASSSRTGEETQY
TRBV16	TRBJ1-4	ASSHVPTNEKLF
TRBV3-1/TRBV3-2	TRBJ1-5	ASSQGWAGSNQPQH
TRBV5-5	TRBJ1-2	ASSPGQGYGYT
TRBV6-2/TRBV6-3	TRBJ2-3	ASSYAPTRGHWADTQY
TRBV28	TRBJ2-3	ASSFPTLSRGTDTQY
TRBV6-1	TRBJ1-1	ASSESGTGAAF